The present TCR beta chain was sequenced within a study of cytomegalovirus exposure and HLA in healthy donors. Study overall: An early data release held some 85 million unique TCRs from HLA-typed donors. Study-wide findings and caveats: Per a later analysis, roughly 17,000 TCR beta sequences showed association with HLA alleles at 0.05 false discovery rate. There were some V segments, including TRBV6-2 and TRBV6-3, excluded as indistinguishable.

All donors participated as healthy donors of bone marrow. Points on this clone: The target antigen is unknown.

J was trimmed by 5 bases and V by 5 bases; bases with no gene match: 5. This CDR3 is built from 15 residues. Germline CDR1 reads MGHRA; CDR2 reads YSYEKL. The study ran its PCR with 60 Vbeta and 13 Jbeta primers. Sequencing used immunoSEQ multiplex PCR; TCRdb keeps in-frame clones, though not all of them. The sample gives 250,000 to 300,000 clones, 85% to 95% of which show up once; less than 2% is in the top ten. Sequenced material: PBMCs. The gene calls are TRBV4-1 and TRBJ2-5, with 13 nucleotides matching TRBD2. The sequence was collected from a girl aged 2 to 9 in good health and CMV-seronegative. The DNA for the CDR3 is TGCGCCAGCAGCGCGGGACTAGCGGGACGGGAGACCCAGTACTTC. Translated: CASSAGLAGRETQYF.